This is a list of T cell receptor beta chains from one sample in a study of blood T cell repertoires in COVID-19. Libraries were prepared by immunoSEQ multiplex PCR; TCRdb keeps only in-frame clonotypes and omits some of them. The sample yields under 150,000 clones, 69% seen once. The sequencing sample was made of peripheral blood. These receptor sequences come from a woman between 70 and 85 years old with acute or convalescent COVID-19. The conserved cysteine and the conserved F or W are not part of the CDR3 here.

ASSSKSGGAVNEQF | TRBJ2-1 | 14 | TRBV6-5
ASSTEAASGTQY | TRBJ2-5 | 12 | TRBV11-2
ASSRETRINNEQF | TRBJ2-1 | 13 | TRBV7-9
ASSYLAQGVTNEQF | TRBJ2-1 | 14 | TRBV6-5
ASSRRSGLNNSPLH | TRBJ1-6 | 14 | TRBV11-2
ASSLAPGGDYGYT | TRBJ1-2 | 13 | TRBV7-2
ASSEEGSAGLLSYEQY | TRBJ2-7 | 16 | TRBV2
ASGTASTDTQY | TRBJ2-3 | 11 | TRBV19
ASTPGGGGEYEQY | TRBJ2-7 | 13 | TRBV6-5
ATSRSRDRGPQGYT | TRBJ1-2 | 14 | TRBV15
ASSLTGGFSGNTIY | TRBJ1-3 | 14 | TRBV19
ASSYSEYT | TRBJ1-2 | 8 | TRBV6-1
ASSLGLSYNEQF | TRBJ2-1 | 12 | TRBV11-2
ASSLDRGHLNTEAF | TRBJ1-1 | 14 | TRBV5-1
ASRQYNSPLH | TRBJ1-6 | 10 | TRBV28
ATSRGGGYT | TRBJ1-2 | 9 | TRBV15
ASSPSQGRAEAF | TRBJ1-1 | 12 | TRBV7-9
SAVQGSSNTGELF | TRBJ2-2 | 13 | TRBV29-1
ASSLDRAMETQY | TRBJ2-5 | 12 | TRBV28
ASSLIGQGAEPQH | TRBJ1-5 | 13 | TRBV7-9
ASSPPGSPRYGYT | TRBJ1-2 | 13 | TRBV18
ASSATSGRETDTQY | TRBJ2-3 | 14 | TRBV25-1
ASTGTSPDTQY | TRBJ2-3 | 11 | TRBV6-5
ASSTGTAGSEQY | TRBJ2-7 | 12 | TRBV2
ASSAGHGSKETQY | TRBJ2-5 | 13 | TRBV10-1
ASSARIPQGGNEKLF | TRBJ1-4 | 15 | TRBV7-8
ASSPGQGEKLF | TRBJ1-4 | 11 | TRBV5-8
ASLSTGGNDYGYT | TRBJ1-2 | 13 | TRBV6-5
ASSILAGYEQY | TRBJ2-7 | 11 | TRBV19
ASSLGPEVTDTQY | TRBJ2-3 | 13 | TRBV7-2
ASSVVQPWNTEAF | TRBJ1-1 | 13 | TRBV9
ATSRGEAANQPQH | TRBJ1-5 | 13 | TRBV15
ASRWTGGRSGELF | TRBJ2-2 | 13 | TRBV5-1
AISVHLTGEFTNYGYT | TRBJ1-2 | 16 | TRBV10-3
ASSLRWTGGQPQH | TRBJ1-5 | 13 | TRBV27